This TCR beta chain stems from a study of cytomegalovirus exposure and HLA in healthy donors. PCR involved 60 Vbeta and 13 Jbeta primers. Using immunoSEQ multiplex PCR, the repertoire was profiled, and TCRdb retains in-frame clones only, with some absent. The sample has 83,000 or so clones, roughly 76% seen once. CDR3 size: 15 residues. Per germline, CDR1 KGHSH and CDR2 LQKENI. With V trimmed by 3 bases and J by 4 bases, 8 bases remained unmatched. The chain joins TRBV18 to TRBJ2-7; 8 bases match TRBD1. The TCR was taken from a woman in her 30s in good health and CMV-seronegative. Sequencing was performed on PBMCs. DNA for the CDR3: TGTGCCAGCTCACCCTGGACAGGGTTAGATTACGAGCAGTACTTC. Translation: CASSPWTGLDYEQYF.